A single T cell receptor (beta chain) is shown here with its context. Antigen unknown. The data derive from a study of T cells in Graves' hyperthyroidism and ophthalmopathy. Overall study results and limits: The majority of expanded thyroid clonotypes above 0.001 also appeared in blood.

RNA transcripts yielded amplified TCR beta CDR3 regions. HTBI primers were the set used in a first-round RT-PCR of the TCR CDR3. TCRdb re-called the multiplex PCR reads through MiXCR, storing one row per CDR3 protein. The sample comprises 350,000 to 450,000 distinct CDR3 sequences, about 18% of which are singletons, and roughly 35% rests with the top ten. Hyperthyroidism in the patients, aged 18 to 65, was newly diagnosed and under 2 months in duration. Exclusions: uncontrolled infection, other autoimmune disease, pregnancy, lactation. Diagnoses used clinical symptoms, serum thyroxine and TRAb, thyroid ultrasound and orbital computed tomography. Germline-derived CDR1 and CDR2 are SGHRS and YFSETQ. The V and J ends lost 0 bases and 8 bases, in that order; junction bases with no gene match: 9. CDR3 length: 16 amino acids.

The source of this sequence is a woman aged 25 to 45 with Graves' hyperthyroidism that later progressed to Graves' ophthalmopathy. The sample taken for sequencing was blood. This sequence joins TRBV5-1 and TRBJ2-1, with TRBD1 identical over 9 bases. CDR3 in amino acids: CASSLDTGTGFYEQFF. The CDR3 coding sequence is TGCGCCAGCAGCTTGGATACCGGGACAGGGTTCTATGAGCAGTTCTTC.